This T cell receptor beta chain was profiled in a study of CD8+CD57+ T cells in acquired aplastic anemia. Overall study context: The sorted CD4+ and CD8+ cells yielded an average about 3.3 ug of DNA.

Concerning this clonotype: No antigen is known for it.

Researchers used genomic DNA as the template to profile TCR beta VDJ and CDR3. TCRdb reanalysed the reads using MiXCR and keeps one entry per CDR3 protein. Of over 150,000 distinct CDR3 sequences in the sample, 40% to 65% were seen once. Sequenced patients had shown CD8+CD57+ cell expansion by flow cytometry. Therapy had not been given to patients before blood sampling. Study conclusions and caveats: The number of CD8+ CDR3 sequences shared by patients and controls was around 30.

The V and J ends lost 1 base and 0 bases respectively, with 7 bases between them. Germline V gene lookup returns CDR1 SGHRS and CDR2 YFSETQ. The CDR3 runs to 14 residues. The chain links TRBV5-1 to TRBJ1-1; D uncertain. Sequenced material: sorted CD4+, CD8+, or CD8+CD57+ T cells (not recorded which) from PBMCs. The TCR sequence derives from a human donor with aplastic anemia. CDR3: CASSLHSLNTEAFF. The DNA of the CDR3 is TGCGCCAGCAGCTTGCACAGCTTGAACACTGAAGCTTTCTTT.